This TCR beta chain was identified in a study of CD4 T cells in relation to SARS-CoV-2 and coronaviruses. Sequenced by immunoSEQ multiplex PCR; TCRdb stores in-frame clones only, minus some. The sample comprises tens of thousands of clones, approximately 83% of which are singletons, and 3.1% rests with the top ten. This clone was observed a handful of times. The CDR3 length is 15 residues. V trimming: 0 bases; J trimming: 3 bases; junction bases outside the gene matches: 5. CDR1 is SGHNT, CDR2 YYREEE, per germline (reference sequence). The sequence was obtained from an adult with COVID-19. The chain has TRBV5-4 and TRBJ1-1; 7 bases map to TRBD1. The source material was memory CD4+ T cells from PBMCs. CDR3 in amino acids: CASSLALQGYTEAFF. As DNA, the CDR3 is TGTGCCAGCAGCTTGGCCCTACAGGGGTACACTGAAGCTTTCTTT. The whole variable domain, filled in from reference TRBV5-4 and TRBJ1-1, reads ETGVTQSPTHLIKTRGQQVTLRCSSQSGHNTVSWYQQALGQGPQFIFQYYREEENGRGNFPPRFSGLQFPNYSSELNVNALELDDSALYLCASSLALQGYTEAFFGQGTRLTVV.